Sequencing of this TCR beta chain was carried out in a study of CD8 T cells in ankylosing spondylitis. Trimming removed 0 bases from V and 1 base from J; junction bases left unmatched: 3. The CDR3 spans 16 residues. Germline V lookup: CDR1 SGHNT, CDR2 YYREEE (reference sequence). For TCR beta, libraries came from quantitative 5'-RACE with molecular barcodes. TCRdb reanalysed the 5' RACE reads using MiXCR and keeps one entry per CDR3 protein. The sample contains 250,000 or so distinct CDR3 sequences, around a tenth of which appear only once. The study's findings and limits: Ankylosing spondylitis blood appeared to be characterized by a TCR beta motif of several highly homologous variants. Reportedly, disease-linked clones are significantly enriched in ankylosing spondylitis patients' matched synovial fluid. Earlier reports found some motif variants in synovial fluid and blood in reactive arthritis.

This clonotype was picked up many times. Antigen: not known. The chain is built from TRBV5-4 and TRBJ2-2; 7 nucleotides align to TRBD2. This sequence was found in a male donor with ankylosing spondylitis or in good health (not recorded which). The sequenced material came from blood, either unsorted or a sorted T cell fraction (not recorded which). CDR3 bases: TGTGCCAGCAGCTTGGGCGGGGGAAAGAACACCGGGGAGCTGTTTTTT. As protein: CASSLGGGKNTGELFF.